This TCR beta chain was observed in a study of blood T cell repertoires in COVID-19. Background on the study: Some COVID-19 samples were acute and others convalescent; all came from the United States, Italy and Spain. Sources were T cells, B-cell-depleted T cells, or PBMCs; the material itself was cDNA or gDNA.

The V end was cut by 1 base, the J end by 3 bases, with 8 bases between. Germline CDR1 reads LGHDT; CDR2 reads YNNKEL (reference sequence). CDR3 size: 14 residues. The authors' processing: Amplification of reference gene primers provided the estimated nucleated cell counts. Clones were read by immunoSEQ multiplex PCR, and TCRdb kept only the in-frame ones, dropping some. That table is the source of V, J and clone size, and D and trimming were worked out from the DNA. This sample has some 48,000 clones, with roughly 83% found just once. The specimen was peripheral blood. This sequence joins TRBV3-1 (or the pseudogene TRBV3-2) and TRBJ2-3, with D perhaps TRBD2 (6 bases). This TCR was recovered from a man aged 50 or older with acute or convalescent COVID-19. The CDR3 loop reads CASSQAGGTDTQYF. The CDR3 DNA is TGTGCCAGCAGCCAAGCCGGGGGAACAGATACGCAGTATTTT.